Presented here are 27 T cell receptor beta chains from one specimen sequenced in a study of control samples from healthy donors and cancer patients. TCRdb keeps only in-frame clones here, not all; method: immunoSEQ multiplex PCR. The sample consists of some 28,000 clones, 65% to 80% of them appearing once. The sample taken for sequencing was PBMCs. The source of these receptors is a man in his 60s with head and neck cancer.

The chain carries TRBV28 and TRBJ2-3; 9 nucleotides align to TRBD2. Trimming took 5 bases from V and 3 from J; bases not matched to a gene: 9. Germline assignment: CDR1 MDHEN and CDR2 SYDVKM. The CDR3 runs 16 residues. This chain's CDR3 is CASSPLIAGETDTQYF. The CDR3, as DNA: TGTGCCAGCAGTCCCTTAATAGCGGGAGAAACAGATACGCAGTATTTT.

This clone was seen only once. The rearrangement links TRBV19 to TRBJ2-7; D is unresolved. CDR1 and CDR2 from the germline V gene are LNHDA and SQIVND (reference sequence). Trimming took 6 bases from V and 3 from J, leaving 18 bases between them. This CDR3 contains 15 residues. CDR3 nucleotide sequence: TGTGCCAGTAGACAGAAAGGGTTTGGAAGCTACGAGCAGTACTTC. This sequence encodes CASRQKGFGSYEQYF.

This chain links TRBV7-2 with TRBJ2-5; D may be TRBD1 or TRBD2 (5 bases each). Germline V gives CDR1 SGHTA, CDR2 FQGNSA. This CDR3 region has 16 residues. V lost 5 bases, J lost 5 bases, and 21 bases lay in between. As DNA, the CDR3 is TGTGCCAGCAGCCCGACCTTCGGGACGTACTGGGAGACCCAGTACTTC. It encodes CASSPTFGTYWETQYF.

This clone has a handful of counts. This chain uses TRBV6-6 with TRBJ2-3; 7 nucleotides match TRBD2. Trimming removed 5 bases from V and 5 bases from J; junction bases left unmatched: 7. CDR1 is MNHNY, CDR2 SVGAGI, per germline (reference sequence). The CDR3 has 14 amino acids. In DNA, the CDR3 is TGTGCCAGCAGTCCTGGACTAGAAGGAGATACGCAGTATTTT. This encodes CASSPGLEGDTQYF.

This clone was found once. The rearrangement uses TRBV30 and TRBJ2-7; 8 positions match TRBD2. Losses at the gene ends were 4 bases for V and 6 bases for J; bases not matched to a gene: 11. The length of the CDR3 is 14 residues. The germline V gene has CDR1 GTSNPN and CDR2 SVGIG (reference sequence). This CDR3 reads CAWKAGAAVGEQYF. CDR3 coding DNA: TGTGCCTGGAAAGCGGGAGCCGCCGTGGGCGAGCAGTACTTC.

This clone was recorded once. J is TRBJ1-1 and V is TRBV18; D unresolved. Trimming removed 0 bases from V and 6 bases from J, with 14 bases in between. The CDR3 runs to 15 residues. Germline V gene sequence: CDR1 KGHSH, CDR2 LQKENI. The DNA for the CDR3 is TGTGCCAGCTCACCACCGAGTATCCGAGCTCCTGAAGCTTTCTTT. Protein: CASSPPSIRAPEAFF.

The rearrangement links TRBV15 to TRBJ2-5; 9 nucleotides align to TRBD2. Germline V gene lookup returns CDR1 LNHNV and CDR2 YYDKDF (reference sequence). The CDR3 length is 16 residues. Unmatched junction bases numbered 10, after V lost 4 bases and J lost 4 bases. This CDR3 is CATSKGAGGPTETQYF. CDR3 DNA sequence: TGTGCCACCAGCAAGGGGGCGGGAGGGCCCACAGAGACCCAGTACTTC.

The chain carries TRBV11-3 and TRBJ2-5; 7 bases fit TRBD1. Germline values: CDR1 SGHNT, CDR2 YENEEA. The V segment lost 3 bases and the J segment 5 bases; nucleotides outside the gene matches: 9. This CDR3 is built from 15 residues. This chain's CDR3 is CASSLKVGGGETQYF. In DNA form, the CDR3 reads TGTGCCAGCAGCTTGAAAGTAGGGGGCGGCGAGACCCAGTACTTC.

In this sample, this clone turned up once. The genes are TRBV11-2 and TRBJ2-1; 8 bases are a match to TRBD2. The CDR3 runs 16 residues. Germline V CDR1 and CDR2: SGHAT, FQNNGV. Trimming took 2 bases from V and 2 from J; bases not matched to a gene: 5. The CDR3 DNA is TGTGCCAGCAGCTTAACAGCGGGAGTAGCCTACAATGAGCAGTTCTTC. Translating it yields CASSLTAGVAYNEQFF. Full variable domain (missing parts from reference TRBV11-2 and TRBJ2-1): EAGVAQSPRYKIIEKRQSVAFWCNPISGHATLYWYQQILGQGPKLLIQFQNNGVVDDSQLPKDRFSAERLKGVDSTLKIQPAKLEDSAVYLCASSLTAGVAYNEQFFGPGTRLTVL.

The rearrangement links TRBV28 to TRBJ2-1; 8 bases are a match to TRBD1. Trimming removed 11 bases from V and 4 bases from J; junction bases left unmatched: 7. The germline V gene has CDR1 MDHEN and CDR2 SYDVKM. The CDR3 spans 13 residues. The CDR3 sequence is CALRGTGYNEQFF. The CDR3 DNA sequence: TGTGCCCTTAGGGGGACAGGTTACAATGAGCAGTTCTTC. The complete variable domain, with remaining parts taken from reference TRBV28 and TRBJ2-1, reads DVKVTQSSRYLVKRTGEKVFLECVQDMDHENMFWYRQDPGLGLRLIYFSYDVKMKEKGDIPEGYSVSREKKERFSLILESASTNQTSMYLCALRGTGYNEQFFGPGTRLTVL.

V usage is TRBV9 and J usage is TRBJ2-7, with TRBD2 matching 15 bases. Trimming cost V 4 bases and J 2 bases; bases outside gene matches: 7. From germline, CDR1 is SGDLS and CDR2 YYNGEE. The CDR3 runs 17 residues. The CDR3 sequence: CASSIRTSGRAPYEQYF. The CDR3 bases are TGTGCCAGCAGCATCAGGACTAGCGGGAGGGCCCCCTACGAGCAGTACTTC.

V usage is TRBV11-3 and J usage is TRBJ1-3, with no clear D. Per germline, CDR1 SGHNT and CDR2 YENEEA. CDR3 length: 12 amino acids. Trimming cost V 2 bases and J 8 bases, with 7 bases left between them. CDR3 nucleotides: TGTGCCAGCAGCTTACGCGCGGACACCATATATTTT. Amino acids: CASSLRADTIYF.

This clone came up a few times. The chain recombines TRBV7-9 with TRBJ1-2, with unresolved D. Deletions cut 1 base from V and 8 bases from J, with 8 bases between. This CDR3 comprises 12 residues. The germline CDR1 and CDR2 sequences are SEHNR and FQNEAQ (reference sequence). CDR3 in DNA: TGTGCCAGCAGCTTAGACAGCTACGGCTACACCTTC. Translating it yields CASSLDSYGYTF.

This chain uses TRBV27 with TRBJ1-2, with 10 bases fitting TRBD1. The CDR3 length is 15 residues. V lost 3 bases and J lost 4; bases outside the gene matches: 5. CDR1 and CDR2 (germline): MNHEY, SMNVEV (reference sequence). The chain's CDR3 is CASSFQTGGAYGYTF. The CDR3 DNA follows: TGTGCCAGCAGTTTTCAGACAGGGGGCGCCTATGGCTACACCTTC.

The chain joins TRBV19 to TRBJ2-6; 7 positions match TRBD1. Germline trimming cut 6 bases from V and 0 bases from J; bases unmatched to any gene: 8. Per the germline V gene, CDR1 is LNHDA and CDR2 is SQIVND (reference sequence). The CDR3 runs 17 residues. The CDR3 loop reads CASSSGQVASGANVLTF. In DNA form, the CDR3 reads TGTGCCAGTAGCAGCGGACAGGTCGCCTCTGGGGCCAACGTCCTGACTTTC.

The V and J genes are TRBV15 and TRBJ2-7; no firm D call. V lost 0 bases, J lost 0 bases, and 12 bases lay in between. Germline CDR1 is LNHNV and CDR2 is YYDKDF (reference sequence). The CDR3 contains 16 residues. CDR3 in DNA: TGTGCCACCAGCAGAGATCCAGGAGCGAGCTCCTACGAGCAGTACTTC. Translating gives CATSRDPGASSYEQYF.

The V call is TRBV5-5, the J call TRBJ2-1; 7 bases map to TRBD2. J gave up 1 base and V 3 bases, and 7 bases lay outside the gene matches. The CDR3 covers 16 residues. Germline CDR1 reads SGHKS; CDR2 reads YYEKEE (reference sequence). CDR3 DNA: TGTGCCAGCAGCTCCCTTAGCGGGCGATCCTACAATGAGCAGTTCTTC. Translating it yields CASSSLSGRSYNEQFF.

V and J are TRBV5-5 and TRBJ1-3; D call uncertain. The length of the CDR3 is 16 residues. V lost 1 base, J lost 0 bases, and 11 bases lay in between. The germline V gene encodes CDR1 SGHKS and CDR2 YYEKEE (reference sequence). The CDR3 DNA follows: TGTGCCAGCAGCTTGAATTGGGGAATCTCTGGAAACACCATATATTTT. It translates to CASSLNWGISGNTIYF.

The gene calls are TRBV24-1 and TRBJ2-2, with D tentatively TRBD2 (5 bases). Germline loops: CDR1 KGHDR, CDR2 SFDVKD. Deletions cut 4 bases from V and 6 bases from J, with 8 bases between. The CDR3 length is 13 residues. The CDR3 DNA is TGTGCCACCAGTGACCACGGGGCCGGGGAGCTGTTTTTT. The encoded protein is CATSDHGAGELFF.

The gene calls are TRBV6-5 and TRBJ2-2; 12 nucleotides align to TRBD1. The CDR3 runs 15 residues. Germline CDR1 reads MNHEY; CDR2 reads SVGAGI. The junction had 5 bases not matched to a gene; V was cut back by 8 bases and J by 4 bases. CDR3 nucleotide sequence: TGTGCCAGCCAGGGACAGGGGGCTATCACCGGGGAGCTGTTTTTT. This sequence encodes CASQGQGAITGELFF.

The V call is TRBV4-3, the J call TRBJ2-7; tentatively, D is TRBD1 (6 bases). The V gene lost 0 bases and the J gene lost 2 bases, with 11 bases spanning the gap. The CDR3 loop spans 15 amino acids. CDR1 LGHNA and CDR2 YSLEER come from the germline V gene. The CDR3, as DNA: TGCGCCAGCAGCCAAGAACGCAGGGGCACCTACGAGCAGTACTTC. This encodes CASSQERRGTYEQYF.

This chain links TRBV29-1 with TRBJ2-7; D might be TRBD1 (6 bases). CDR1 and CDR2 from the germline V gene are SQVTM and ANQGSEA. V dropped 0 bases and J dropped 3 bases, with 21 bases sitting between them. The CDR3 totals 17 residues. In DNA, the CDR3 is TGCAGCGTTGAAGATGGGTTTGGGACACCCGGAGGCTACGAGCAGTACTTC. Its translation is CSVEDGFGTPGGYEQYF.

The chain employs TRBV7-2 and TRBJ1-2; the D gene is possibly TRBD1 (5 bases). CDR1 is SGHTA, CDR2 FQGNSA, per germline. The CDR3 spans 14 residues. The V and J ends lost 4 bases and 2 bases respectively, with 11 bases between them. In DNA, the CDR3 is TGTGCCAGCAGCTCCAAGACAGCCAACTATGGCTACACCTTC. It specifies CASSSKTANYGYTF.

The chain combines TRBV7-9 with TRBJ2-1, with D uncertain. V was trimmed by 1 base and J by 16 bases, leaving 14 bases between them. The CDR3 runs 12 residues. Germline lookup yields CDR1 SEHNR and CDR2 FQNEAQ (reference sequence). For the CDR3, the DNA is TGTGCCAGCAGCTTAGACATCGCCGCGCTATTCTTC. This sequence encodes CASSLDIAALFF.

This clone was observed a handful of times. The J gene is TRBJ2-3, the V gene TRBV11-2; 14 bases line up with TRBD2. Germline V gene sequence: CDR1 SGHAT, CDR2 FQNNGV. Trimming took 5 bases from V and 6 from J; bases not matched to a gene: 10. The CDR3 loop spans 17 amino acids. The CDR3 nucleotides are TGTGCCAGCAGCCTCCGACTAGCGGGAGGGCCGAGGGATACGCAGTATTTT. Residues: CASSLRLAGGPRDTQYF. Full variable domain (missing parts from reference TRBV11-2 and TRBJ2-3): EAGVAQSPRYKIIEKRQSVAFWCNPISGHATLYWYQQILGQGPKLLIQFQNNGVVDDSQLPKDRFSAERLKGVDSTLKIQPAKLEDSAVYLCASSLRLAGGPRDTQYFGPGTRLTVL.

The chain's CDR3 is CASSQEWNIQYF. In DNA, the CDR3 is TGTGCCAGCAGCCAAGAATGGAACATTCAGTACTTC. This rearrangement joins TRBV3-1 (or the pseudogene TRBV3-2) to TRBJ2-4; D is uncertain. The CDR3 spans 12 residues. Trimming took 0 bases from V and 7 from J, leaving 4 bases between them. Germline CDR1 is LGHDT and CDR2 is YNNKEL (reference sequence).

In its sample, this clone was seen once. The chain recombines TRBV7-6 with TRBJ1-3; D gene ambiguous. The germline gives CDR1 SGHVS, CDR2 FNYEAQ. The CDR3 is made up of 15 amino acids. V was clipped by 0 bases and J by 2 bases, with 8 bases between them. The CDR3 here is CASSLAEEPGNTIYF. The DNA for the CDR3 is TGTGCCAGCAGCTTAGCCGAGGAACCTGGAAACACCATATATTTT. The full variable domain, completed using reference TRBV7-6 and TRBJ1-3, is GAGVSQSPRYKVTKRGQDVALRCDPISGHVSLYWYRQALGQGPEFLTYFNYEAQQDKSGLPNDRFSAERPEGSISTLTIQRTEQRDSAMYRCASSLAEEPGNTIYFGEGSWLTVV.